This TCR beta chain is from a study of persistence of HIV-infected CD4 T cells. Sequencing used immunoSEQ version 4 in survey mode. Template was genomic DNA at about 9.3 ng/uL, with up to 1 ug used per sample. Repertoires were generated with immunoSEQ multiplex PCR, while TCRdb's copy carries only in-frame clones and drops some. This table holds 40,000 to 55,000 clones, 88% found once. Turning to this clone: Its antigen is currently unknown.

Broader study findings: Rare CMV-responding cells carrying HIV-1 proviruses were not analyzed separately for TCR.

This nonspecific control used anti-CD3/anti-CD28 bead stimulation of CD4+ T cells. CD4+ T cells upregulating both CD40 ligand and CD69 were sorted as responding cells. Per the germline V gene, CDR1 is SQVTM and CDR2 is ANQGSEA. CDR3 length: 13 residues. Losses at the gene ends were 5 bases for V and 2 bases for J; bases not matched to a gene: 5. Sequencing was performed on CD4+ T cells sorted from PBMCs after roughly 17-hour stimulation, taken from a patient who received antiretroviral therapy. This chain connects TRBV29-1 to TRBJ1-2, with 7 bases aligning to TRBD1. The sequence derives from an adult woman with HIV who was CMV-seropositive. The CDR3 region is CSVSVDRNYGYTF. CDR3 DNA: TGCAGCGTTTCAGTGGACAGGAACTATGGCTACACCTTC.